The 5 T cell receptor beta chains below all came from one sample that was sequenced in a study of cytomegalovirus exposure and HLA in healthy donors. Primers: 60 Vbeta forward and 13 Jbeta reverse. The protocol was immunoSEQ multiplex PCR, while the TCRdb copy is restricted to in-frame clones and leaves out a portion. The sample gives some 140,000 clones, about 64% of which show up once; 2.4% is in the top ten. The sample comprised PBMCs. The receptors come from a woman in her thirties or forties in good health and CMV-seronegative.

This clone was picked up a small number of times. The chain links TRBV4-1 to TRBJ2-1; D remains ambiguous. The CDR3 is 14 amino acids. Germline CDR1 MGHRA, CDR2 YSYEKL. The V and J ends lost 4 bases and 0 bases respectively, with 7 bases between them. The CDR3 loop is CASSPVGSYNEQFF. CDR3 bases: TGCGCCAGCAGCCCCGTCGGCTCCTACAATGAGCAGTTCTTC.

The chain has TRBV10-3 and TRBJ2-3; D unresolved. This CDR3 is 12 amino acids long. The ends were cut back, 4 bases at V and 0 bases at J, with 2 bases in the middle. Germline V gene lookup returns CDR1 ENHRY and CDR2 SYGVKD. The CDR3, as DNA: TGTGCCATCAGTGCTAGCACAGATACGCAGTATTTT. Its protein product is CAISASTDTQYF.

This clone was found a few times. This chain links TRBV4-1 with TRBJ1-1; D possibly corresponds to TRBD1 (5 bases). This CDR3 comprises 13 residues. Germline V gene lookup returns CDR1 MGHRA and CDR2 YSYEKL. The V end lost 1 base, the J end lost 4 bases, and 7 bases lay between the germline ends. The CDR3 DNA sequence: TGCGCCAGCAGCCAAGTGACAGCCACTGAAGCTTTCTTT. Protein product: CASSQVTATEAFF.

The chain uses TRBV4-1 and TRBJ2-7; 7 nucleotides align to TRBD1. Germline CDR1 is MGHRA and CDR2 is YSYEKL. J lost 1 base, V lost 1 base, and 7 bases had no gene match. The CDR3 sequence is 16 residues long. The CDR3 sequence is CASSQGDLTGSYEQYF. Written as DNA, the CDR3 is TGCGCCAGCAGCCAAGGGGACCTGACAGGGTCCTACGAGCAGTACTTC.

DNA of the CDR3: TGTGCCAGCACCTCCTACAGGGTAGATGGCTCACCCCTCCACTTT. Encoded protein: CASTSYRVDGSPLHF. The chain has TRBV6-1 and TRBJ1-6; maybe TRBD1 (6 bases). Trimming cost V 7 bases and J 10 bases, with 20 bases left between them. Germline V gene sequence: CDR1 MNHNS, CDR2 SASEGT. CDR3 size: 15 residues.